This T cell receptor beta chain was obtained from a study of blood T cell repertoires in COVID-19. TCRdb's table, derived via immunoSEQ multiplex PCR, lists solely in-frame clones and lacks some. Of 300,000 to 350,000 clones in the sample, around 90% are singletons; the top ten hold approximately 6.8%. The CDR3 has 13 residues. The V end lost 0 bases, the J end lost 1 base, and 5 bases lay between the germline ends. The germline V gene has CDR1 SGHRS and CDR2 YFSETQ. Sequencing was done on a sample of peripheral blood. This chain links TRBV5-1 with TRBJ2-7; D unresolved. This TCR came from a woman in her 30s with COVID-19, enrolled during active disease. The CDR3 region has the DNA TGCGCCAGCAGCTTGGCCCAGTCCTACGAGCAGTACTTC. As protein: CASSLAQSYEQYF.